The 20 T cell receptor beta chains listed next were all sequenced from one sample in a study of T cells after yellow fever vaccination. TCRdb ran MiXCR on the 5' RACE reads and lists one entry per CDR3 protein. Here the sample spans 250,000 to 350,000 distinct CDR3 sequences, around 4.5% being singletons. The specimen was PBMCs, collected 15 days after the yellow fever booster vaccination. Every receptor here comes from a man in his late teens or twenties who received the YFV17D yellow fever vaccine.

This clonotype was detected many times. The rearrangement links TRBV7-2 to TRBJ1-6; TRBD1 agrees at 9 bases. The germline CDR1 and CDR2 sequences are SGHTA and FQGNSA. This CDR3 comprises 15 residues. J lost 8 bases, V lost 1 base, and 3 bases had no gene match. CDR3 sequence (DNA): TGTGCCAGCAGCTTAGGCCGGGACAGGGATTCACCCCTCCACTTT. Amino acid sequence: CASSLGRDRDSPLHF.

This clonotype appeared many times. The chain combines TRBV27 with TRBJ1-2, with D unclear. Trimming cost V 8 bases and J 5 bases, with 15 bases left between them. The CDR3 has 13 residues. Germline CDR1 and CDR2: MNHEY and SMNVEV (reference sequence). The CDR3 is CASRPEFGYGYTF. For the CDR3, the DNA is TGTGCCAGCCGGCCAGAGTTTGGTTATGGCTACACCTTC.

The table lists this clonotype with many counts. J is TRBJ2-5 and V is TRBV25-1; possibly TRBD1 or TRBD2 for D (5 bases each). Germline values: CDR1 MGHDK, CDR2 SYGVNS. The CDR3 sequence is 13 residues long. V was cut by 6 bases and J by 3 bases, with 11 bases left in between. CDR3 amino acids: CASSWDREETQYF. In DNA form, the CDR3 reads TGTGCCAGCAGCTGGGACCGGGAAGAGACCCAGTACTTC.

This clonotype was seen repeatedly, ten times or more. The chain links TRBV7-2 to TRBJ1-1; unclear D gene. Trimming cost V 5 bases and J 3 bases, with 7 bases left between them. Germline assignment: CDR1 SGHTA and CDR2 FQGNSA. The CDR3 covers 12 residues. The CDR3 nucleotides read TGTGCCAGCAGCGAGGTATACACTGAAGCTTTCTTT. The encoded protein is CASSEVYTEAFF.

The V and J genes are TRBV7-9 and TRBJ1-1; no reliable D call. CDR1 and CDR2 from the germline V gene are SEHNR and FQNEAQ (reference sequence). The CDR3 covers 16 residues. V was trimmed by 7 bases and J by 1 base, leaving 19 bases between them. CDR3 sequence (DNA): TGTGCCAGCACTGACACGGGAGGGTTAGGGAACACTGAAGCTTTCTTT. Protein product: CASTDTGGLGNTEAFF.

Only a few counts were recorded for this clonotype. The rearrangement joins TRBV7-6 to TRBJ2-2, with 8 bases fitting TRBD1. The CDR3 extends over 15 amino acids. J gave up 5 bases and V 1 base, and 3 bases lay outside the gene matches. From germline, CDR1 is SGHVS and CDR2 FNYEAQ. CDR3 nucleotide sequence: TGTGCCAGCAGCTTAGTGGGACAGGAGACCGGGGAGCTGTTTTTT. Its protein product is CASSLVGQETGELFF.

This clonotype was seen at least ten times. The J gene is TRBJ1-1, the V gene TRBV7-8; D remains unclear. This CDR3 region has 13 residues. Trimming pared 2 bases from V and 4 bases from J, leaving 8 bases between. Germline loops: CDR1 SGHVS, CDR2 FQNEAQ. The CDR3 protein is CASSLFYGTEAFF. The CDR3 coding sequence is TGTGCCAGCAGCTTATTTTATGGCACTGAAGCTTTCTTT.

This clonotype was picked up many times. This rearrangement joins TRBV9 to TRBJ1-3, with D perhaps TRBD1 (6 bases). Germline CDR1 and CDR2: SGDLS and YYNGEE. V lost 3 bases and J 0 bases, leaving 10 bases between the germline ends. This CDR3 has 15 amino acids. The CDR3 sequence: CASSADSYSGNTIYF. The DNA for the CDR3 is TGTGCCAGCAGCGCGGACAGTTACTCTGGAAACACCATATATTTT.

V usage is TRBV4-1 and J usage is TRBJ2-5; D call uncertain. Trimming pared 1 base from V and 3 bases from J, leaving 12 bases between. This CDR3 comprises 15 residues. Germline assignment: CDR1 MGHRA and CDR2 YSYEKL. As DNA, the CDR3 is TGCGCCAGCAGCCAAGGGAGTCGGCCCGAAGAGACCCAGTACTTC. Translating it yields CASSQGSRPEETQYF.

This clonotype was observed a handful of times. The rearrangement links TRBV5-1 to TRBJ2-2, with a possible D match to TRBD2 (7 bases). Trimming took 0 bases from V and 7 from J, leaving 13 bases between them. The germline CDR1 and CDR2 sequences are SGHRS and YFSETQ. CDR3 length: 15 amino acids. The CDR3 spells CASSLDRDYFGELFF. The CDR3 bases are TGCGCCAGCAGCTTGGACAGGGACTATTTCGGGGAGCTGTTTTTT.

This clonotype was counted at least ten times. The chain's CDR3 is CSARTRQSSYEQYV. The CDR3 DNA sequence: TGCAGTGCTAGAACCCGCCAGAGTAGTTACGAGCAGTACGTC. The V and J genes are TRBV20-1 and TRBJ2-7; D gene ambiguous. In germline, CDR1 is DFQATT, CDR2 SNEGSKA (reference sequence). The ends were cut back, 2 bases at V and 4 bases at J, with 15 bases in the middle. This CDR3 has 14 amino acids.

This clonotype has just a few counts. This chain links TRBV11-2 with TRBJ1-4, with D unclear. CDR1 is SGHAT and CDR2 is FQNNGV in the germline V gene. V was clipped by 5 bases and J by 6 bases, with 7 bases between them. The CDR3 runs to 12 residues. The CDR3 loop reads CASSPPYEKLFF. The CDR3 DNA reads TGTGCCAGCAGCCCGCCATATGAAAAACTGTTTTTT.

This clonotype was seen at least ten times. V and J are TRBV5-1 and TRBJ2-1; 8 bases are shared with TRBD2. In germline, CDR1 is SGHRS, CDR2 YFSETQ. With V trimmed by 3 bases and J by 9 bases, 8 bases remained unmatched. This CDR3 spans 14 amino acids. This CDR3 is CASSSGGGRTEQFF. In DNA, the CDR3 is TGCGCCAGCAGCTCCGGCGGGGGGCGGACTGAGCAGTTCTTC.

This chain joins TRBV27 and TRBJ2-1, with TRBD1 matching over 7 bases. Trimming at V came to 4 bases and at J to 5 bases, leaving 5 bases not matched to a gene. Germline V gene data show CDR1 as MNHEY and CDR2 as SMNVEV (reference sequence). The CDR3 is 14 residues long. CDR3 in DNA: TGTGCCAGCAGTTCGACGGGACAGAACAATGAGCAGTTCTTC. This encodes CASSSTGQNNEQFF.

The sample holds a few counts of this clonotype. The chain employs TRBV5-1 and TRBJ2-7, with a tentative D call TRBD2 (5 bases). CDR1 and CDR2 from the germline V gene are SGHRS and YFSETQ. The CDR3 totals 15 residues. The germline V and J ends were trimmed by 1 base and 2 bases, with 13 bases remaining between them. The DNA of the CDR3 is TGCGCCAGCAGCTTGCGGGGTATAGAGGCCTACGAGCAGTACTTC. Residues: CASSLRGIEAYEQYF.

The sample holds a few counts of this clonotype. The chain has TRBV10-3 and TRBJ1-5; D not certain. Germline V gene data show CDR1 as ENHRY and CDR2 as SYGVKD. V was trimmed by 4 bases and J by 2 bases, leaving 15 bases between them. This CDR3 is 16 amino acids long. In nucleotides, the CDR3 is TGTGCCATCAGTGCCCGGACGGGAGAGGGCAATCAGCCCCAGCATTTT. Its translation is CAISARTGEGNQPQHF.

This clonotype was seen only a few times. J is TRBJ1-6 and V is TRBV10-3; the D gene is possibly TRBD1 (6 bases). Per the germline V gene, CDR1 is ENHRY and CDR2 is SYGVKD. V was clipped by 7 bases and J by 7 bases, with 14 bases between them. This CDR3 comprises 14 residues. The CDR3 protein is CAIKYREGNSPLHF. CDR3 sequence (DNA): TGTGCCATCAAGTACAGGGAAGGGAATTCACCCCTCCACTTT.

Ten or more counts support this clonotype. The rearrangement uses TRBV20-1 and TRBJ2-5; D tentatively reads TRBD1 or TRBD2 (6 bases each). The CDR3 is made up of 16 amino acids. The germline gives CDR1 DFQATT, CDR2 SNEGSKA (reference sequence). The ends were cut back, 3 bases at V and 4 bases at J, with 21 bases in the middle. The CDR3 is CSASRGPHNVVETQYF. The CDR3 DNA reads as TGCAGTGCTAGCCGGGGGCCGCACAATGTGGTAGAGACCCAGTACTTC.

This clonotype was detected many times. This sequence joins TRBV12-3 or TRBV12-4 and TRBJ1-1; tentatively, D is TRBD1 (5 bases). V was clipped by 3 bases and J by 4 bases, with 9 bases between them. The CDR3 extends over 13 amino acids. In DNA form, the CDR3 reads TGTGCCAGCAGTTTCGGAGGGGCCACTGAAGCTTTCTTT. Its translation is CASSFGGATEAFF.

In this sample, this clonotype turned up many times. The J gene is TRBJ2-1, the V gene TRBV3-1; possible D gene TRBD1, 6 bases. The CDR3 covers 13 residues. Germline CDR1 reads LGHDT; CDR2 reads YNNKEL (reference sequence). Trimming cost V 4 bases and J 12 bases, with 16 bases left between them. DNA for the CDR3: TGTGCCAGCAGCCGAAACTTTAGGGGGTGGCAGTTCTTC. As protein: CASSRNFRGWQFF.